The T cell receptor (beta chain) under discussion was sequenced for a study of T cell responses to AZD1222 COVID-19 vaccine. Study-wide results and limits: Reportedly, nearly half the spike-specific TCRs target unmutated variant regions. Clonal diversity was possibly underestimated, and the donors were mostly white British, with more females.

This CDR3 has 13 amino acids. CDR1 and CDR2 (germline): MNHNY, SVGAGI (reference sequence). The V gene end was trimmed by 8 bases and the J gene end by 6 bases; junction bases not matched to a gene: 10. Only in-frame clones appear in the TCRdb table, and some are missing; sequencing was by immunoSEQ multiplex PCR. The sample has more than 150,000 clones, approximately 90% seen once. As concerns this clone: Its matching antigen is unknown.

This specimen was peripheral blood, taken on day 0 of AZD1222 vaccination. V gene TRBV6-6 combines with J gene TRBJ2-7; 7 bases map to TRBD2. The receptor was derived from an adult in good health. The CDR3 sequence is CASLYKASGEQYF. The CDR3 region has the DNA TGTGCCAGCCTCTACAAAGCTAGCGGCGAGCAGTACTTC.